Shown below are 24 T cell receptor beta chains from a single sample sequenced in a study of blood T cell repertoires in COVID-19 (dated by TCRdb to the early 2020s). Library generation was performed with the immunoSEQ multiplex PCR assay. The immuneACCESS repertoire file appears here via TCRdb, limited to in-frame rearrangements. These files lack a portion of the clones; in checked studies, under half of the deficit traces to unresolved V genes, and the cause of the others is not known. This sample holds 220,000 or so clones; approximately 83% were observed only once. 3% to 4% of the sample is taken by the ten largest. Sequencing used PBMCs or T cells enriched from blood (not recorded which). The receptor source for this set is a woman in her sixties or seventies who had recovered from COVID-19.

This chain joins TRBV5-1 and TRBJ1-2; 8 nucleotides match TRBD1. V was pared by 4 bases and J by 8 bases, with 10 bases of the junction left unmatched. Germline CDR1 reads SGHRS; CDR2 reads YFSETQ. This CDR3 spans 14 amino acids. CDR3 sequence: CASSGLDRAGGYTF. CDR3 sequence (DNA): TGCGCCAGCAGCGGATTGGACAGGGCAGGGGGCTACACCTTC.

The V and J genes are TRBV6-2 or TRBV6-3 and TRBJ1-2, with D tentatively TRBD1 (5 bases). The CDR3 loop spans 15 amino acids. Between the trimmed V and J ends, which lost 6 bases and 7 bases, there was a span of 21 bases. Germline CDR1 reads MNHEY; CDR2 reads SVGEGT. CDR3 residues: CASSSRSWGEVGYTF. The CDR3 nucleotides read TGTGCCAGCAGCTCCAGGTCGTGGGGGGAGGTTGGCTACACCTTC.

CDR3 in amino acids: CASSPGDGANYGYTF. The CDR3 nucleotides are TGTGCCAGCAGCCCGGGGGACGGAGCTAACTATGGCTACACCTTC. The chain uses TRBV9 and TRBJ1-2; D is perhaps TRBD1 (5 bases). This CDR3 contains 15 residues. The germline CDR1 and CDR2 sequences are SGDLS and YYNGEE. V lost 4 bases and J lost 0, with 13 bases in between. The entire variable domain, with the rest obtained from reference TRBV9 and TRBJ1-2, is as follows: DSGVTQTPKHLITATGQRVTLRCSPRSGDLSVYWYQQSLDQGLQFLIQYYNGEERAKGNILERFSAQQFPDLHSELNLSSLELGDSALYFCASSPGDGANYGYTFGSGTRLTVV.

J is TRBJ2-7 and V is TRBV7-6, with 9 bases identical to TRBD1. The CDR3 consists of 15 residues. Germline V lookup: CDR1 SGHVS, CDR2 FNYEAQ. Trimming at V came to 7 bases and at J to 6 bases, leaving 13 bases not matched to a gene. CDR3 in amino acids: CASIPSGTGTREQYF. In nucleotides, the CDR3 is TGTGCCAGCATCCCCTCCGGGACAGGGACGCGCGAGCAGTACTTC.

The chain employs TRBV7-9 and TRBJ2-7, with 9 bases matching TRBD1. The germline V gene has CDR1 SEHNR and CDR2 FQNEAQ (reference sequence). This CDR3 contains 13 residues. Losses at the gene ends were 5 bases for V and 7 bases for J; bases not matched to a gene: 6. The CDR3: CASSIRDREEQYF. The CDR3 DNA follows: TGTGCCAGCAGCATCCGGGACAGGGAGGAGCAGTACTTC.

The CDR3 loop reads CASSGTLAGSTDTQYF. CDR3 coding DNA: TGTGCCAGCAGTGGCACACTAGCGGGGAGCACAGATACGCAGTATTTT. This chain connects TRBV2 to TRBJ2-3; TRBD2 aligns across 10 bases. Germline assignment: CDR1 SNHLY and CDR2 FYNNEI. V shed 4 bases, J shed 0 bases, and the junction held 4 bases outside the gene matches. This CDR3 is 16 amino acids long. Using reference TRBV2 and TRBJ2-3 for the parts outside the CDR3, the full variable domain is EPEVTQTPSHQVTQMGQEVILRCVPISNHLYFYWYRQILGQKVEFLVSFYNNEISEKSEIFDDQFSVERPDGSNFTLKIRSTKLEDSAMYFCASSGTLAGSTDTQYFGPGTRLTVL.

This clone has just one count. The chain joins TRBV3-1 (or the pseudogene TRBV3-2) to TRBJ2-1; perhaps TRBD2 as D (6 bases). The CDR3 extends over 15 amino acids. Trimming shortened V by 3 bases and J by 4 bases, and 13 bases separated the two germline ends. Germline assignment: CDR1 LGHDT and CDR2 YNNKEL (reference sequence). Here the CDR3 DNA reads TGTGCCAGCAGCCAGGGGGGTACCGCGTACAATGAGCAGTTCTTC. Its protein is CASSQGGTAYNEQFF.

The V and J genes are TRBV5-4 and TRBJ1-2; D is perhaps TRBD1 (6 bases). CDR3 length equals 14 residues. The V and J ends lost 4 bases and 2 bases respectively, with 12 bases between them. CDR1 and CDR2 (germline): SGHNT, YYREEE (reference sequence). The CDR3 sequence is CASSPGGANYGYTF. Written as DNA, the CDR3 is TGTGCCAGCAGCCCCGGGGGGGCGAACTATGGCTACACCTTC.

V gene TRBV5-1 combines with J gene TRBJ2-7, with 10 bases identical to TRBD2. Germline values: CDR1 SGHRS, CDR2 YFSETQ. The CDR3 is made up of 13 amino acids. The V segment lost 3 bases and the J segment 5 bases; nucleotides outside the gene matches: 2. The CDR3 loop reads CASSWGTSDEQYF. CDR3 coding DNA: TGCGCCAGCAGCTGGGGGACTAGCGACGAGCAGTACTTC. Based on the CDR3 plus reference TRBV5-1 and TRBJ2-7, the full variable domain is KAGVTQTPRYLIKTRGQQVTLSCSPISGHRSVSWYQQTPGQGLQFLFEYFSETQRNKGNFPGRFSGRQFSNSRSEMNVSTLELGDSALYLCASSWGTSDEQYFGPGTRLTVT.

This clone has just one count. CDR3 nucleotide sequence: TGTGCCAGTAGTATATTGGCGGATACCTATGGCTACACCTTC. Translating it yields CASSILADTYGYTF. V and J are TRBV19 and TRBJ1-2; D gene uncertain. Deletions cut 2 bases from V and 4 bases from J, with 11 bases between. Germline values: CDR1 LNHDA, CDR2 SQIVND (reference sequence). This CDR3 has 14 amino acids.

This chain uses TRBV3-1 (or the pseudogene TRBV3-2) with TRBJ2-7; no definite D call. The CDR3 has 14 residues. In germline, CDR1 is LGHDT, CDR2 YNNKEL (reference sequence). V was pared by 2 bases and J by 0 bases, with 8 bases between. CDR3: CASSQTVISYEQYF. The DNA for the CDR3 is TGTGCCAGCAGCCAAACAGTGATCTCCTACGAGCAGTACTTC.

CDR3 loop: CASAPPRGQGGSEAFF. The CDR3 DNA reads as TGTGCCAGCGCCCCCCCTCGCGGACAGGGGGGATCTGAAGCTTTCTTT. The rearrangement uses TRBV2 and TRBJ1-1; 10 nucleotides align to TRBD1. Germline CDR1 is SNHLY and CDR2 is FYNNEI. CDR3 size: 16 residues. After removal of 8 bases from V and 6 bases from J, the junction contained 15 bases not matched to a gene.

The CDR3 region is CASSLGPHTTDTQYF. CDR3 bases: TGTGCCAGCAGCTTGGGGCCCCATACCACAGATACGCAGTATTTT. The J gene is TRBJ2-3, the V gene TRBV7-2; D may be TRBD1 (5 bases). V was trimmed by 3 bases and J by 2 bases, leaving 12 bases between them. Germline V lookup: CDR1 SGHTA, CDR2 FQGNSA. The CDR3 loop spans 15 amino acids.

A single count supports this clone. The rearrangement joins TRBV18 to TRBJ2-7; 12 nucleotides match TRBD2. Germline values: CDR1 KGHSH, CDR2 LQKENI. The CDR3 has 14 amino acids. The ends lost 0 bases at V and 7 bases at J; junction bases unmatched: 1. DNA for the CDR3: TGTGCCAGCTCACCACCCGGACTAGCGGGGGAGCAGTACTTC. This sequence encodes CASSPPGLAGEQYF.

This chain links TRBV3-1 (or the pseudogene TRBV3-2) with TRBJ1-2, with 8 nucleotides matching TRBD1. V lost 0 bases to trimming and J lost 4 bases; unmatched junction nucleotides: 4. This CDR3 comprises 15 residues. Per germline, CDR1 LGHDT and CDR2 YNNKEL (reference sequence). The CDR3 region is CASSQDRTGFYGYTF. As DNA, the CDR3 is TGTGCCAGCAGCCAAGATAGGACAGGGTTCTATGGCTACACCTTC.

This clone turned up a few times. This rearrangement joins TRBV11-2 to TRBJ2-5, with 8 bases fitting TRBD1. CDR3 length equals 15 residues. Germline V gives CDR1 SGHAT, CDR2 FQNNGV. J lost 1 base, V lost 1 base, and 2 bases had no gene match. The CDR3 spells CASSLVTGGQETQYF. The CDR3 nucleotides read TGTGCCAGCAGCTTAGTTACAGGGGGCCAAGAGACCCAGTACTTC.

CDR3: CASRTGSTNEKLFF. CDR3 coding DNA: TGTGCCAGCCGGACAGGGTCAACTAATGAAAAACTGTTTTTT. The chain couples TRBV28 to TRBJ1-4, with 8 bases aligning to TRBD1. The ends lost 8 bases at V and 0 bases at J; junction bases unmatched: 2. Per germline, CDR1 MDHEN and CDR2 SYDVKM. This CDR3 region has 14 residues.

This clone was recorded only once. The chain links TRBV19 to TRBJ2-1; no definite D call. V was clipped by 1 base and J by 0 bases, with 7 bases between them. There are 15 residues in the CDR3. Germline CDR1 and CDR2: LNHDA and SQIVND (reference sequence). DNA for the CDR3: TGTGCCAGTAGTATAGGCGCATCCTCCTACAATGAGCAGTTCTTC. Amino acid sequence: CASSIGASSYNEQFF.

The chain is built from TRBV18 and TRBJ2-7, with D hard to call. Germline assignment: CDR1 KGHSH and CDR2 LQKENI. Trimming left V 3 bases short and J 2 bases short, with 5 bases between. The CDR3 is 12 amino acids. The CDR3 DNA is TGTGCCAGCTCACCTTCTACCTACGAGCAGTACTTC. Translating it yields CASSPSTYEQYF.

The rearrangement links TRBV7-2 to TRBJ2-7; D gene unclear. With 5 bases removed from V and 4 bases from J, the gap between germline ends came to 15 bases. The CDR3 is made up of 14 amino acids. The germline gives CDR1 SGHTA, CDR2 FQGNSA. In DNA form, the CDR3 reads TGTGCCAGCAGCCCGGCTGCAGGCCGGTACGAGCAGTACTTC. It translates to CASSPAAGRYEQYF.

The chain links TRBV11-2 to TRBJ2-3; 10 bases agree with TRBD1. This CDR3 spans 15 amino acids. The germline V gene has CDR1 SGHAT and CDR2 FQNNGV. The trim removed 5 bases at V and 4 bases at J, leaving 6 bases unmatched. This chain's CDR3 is CASSPRDRGADTQYF. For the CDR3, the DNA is TGTGCCAGCAGCCCCCGGGACAGGGGCGCAGATACGCAGTATTTT.

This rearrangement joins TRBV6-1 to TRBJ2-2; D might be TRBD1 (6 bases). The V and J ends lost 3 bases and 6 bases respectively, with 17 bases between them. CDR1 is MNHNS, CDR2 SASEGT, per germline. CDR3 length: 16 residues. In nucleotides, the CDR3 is TGTGCCAGCAGTGACAGGGGTTCAGGCTCGTCCGGGGAGCTGTTTTTT. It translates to CASSDRGSGSSGELFF.

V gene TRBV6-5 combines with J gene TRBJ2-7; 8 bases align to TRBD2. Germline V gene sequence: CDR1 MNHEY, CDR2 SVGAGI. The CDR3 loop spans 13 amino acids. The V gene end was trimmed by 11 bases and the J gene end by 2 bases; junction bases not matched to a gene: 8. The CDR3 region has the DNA TGTGCCGTCCGGTCGGGGGGGGCCTACGAGCAGTACTTC. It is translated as CAVRSGGAYEQYF.

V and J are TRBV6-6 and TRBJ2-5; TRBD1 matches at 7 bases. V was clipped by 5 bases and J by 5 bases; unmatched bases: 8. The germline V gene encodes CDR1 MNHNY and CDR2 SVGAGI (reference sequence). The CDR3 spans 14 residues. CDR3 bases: TGTGCCAGCAGTGAGACAGGGCCTGGGGAGACCCAGTACTTC. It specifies CASSETGPGETQYF.